These T cell receptor beta chains were read from a single sample in a study of shared clonotypes between healthy human individuals. Data came from immunoSEQ multiplex PCR; TCRdb stores just in-frame clones and leaves some out. The table lists fewer than 600,000 clones, around 76% of them singletons. The sample taken for sequencing was PBMCs. These TCRs come from a woman in her thirties or forties in good health. Some clones in this sample may be carry-over from other donors' samples. Both conserved end residues are trimmed from each CDR3. The D gene is left open where the match is weak.

j_gene	d_gene	v_gene	CDR3aa
TRBJ2-7	-	TRBV21-1	ADKFPGVTYEQY
TRBJ2-1	-	TRBV9	ASSVGSLAWDEQF
TRBJ1-5	-	TRBV12-2	ASRPGTGGWIGRPQH
TRBJ2-2	-	TRBV7-8	ASSLTRGPAGELF
TRBJ2-5	-	TRBV7-6	ASSLQETQY
TRBJ2-1	TRBD2	TRBV5-1	ASSFSGGLGAVTNEQF
TRBJ2-1	-	TRBV28	ASSLWKSSYNEQF
TRBJ2-1	TRBD2	TRBV7-3	ASSPTSGRVEQF
TRBJ2-1	-	TRBV9	ASSVDPPGLALNDEQF
TRBJ1-4	-	TRBV4-2	ASSPGAAGEGEKLF
TRBJ2-7	-	TRBV13	ASSLRDRSYEQY
TRBJ2-1	TRBD1	TRBV29-1	SVVGTGFSRTYNEQF
TRBJ2-3	-	TRBV6-5	ASSYRGPSTDTQY
TRBJ2-7	-	TRBV6-5	ASKKREEQY
TRBJ2-7	TRBD2	TRBV28	ASSSPGVAGGPGEQY